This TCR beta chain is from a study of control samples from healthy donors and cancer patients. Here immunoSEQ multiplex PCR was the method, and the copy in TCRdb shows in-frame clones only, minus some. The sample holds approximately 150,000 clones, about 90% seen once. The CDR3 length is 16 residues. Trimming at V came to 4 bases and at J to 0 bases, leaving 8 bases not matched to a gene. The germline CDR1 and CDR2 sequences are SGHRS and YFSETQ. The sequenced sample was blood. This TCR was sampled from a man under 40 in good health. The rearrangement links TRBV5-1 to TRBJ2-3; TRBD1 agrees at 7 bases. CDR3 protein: CASSIPGTVSTDTQYF. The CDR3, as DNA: TGCGCCAGCAGCATACCCGGGACAGTCAGCACAGATACGCAGTATTTT.